The present T cell receptor beta chain was sequenced within a study of shared clonotypes between healthy human individuals. For the study at large: The cohort comprised a couple of women and a few men. Their ages spanned 18 to 49 years. Used for every donor were three CD4 naive, three CD4 memory, two CD8 naive and one CD8 memory plate.

Findings and limits, study-wide: The study found about 5% of naive CD4 clonotypes shared across a few donors. Relative to memory subsets, naive subsets generally showed larger estimated richness.

Method: immunoSEQ multiplex PCR; TCRdb's copy keeps in-frame clones and lacks some. The sample yields about 2.5 million clones, roughly 92% seen once. This clone was found once. Its antigen remains unidentified. The CDR3 totals 18 residues. V was shortened by 0 bases and J by 2 bases, with 19 bases between the two germline ends. Germline loops: CDR1 MNHEY, CDR2 SMNVEV (reference sequence). This chain joins TRBV27 and TRBJ1-1; D unresolved. The specimen was naive CD4+ T cells from PBMCs. Subset noted: CD45RA+ positively selected. This receptor was identified in a man between 18 and 29 years old in good health. Some clones in this sample may be carry-over from other donors' samples. The CDR3 bases are TGTGCCAGCAGTTTATCGAGATTTCAGAACGGCCTAAACACTGAAGCTTTCTTT. Its protein product is CASSLSRFQNGLNTEAFF.